This T cell receptor (beta chain) was sequenced during a study of cytomegalovirus exposure and HLA in healthy donors. About this clone: The junction differs from germline at one of its ends, possibly a read error.

Per germline, CDR1 SGHTA and CDR2 FQGNSA. The CDR3 is 16 residues long. PCR employed 60 Vbeta and 13 Jbeta primers. Using immunoSEQ multiplex PCR, the repertoire was profiled, and TCRdb retains in-frame clones only, with some absent. The profile shows roughly 100,000 clones, roughly 75% of them singletons. The sequence came from a woman between 55 and 75 years old in good health and CMV-seronegative. The chain combines TRBV7-2 with TRBJ1-3; no clear D gene. Sequenced sample: PBMCs. This chain's CDR3 is CASSIAVGGSGNTIYF. The CDR3 DNA reads TGTGCCAGCAGCATAGCGGTGGGAGGCTCTGGAAACACCATATATTTT.